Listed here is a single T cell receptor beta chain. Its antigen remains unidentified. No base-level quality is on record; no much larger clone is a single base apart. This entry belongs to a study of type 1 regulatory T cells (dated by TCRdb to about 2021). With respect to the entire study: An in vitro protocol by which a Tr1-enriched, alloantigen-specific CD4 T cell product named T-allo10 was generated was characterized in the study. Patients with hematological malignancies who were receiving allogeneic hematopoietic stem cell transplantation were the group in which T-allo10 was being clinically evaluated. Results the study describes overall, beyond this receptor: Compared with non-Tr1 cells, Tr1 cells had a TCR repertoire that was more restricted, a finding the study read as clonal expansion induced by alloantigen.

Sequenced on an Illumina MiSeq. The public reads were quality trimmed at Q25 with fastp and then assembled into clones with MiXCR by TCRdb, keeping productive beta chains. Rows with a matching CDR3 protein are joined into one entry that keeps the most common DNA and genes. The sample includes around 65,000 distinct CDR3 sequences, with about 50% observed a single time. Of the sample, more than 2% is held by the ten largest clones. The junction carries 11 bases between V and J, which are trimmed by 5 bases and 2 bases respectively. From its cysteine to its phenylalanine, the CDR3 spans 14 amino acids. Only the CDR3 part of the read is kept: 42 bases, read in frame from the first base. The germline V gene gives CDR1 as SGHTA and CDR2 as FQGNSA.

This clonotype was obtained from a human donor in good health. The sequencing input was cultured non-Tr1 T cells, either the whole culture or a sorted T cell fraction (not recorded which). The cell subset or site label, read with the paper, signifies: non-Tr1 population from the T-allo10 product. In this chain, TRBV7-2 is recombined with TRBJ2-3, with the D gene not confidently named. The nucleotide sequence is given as TGTGCCAGCAGCCCCCCCCGGAACACAGATACGCAGTATTTT. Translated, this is CASSPPRNTDTQYF.